This TCR beta chain was recorded in a study of memory CD4+ T cells and cytomegalovirus serostatus. The CDR3 spans 14 residues. Trimming removed 5 bases at V and 5 bases at J, with 12 bases between. From germline, CDR1 is MRHNA and CDR2 SNTAGT. The sort gate was single viable CD3+CD4+CD8-CD45RO+ cells for memory CD4+ T cells. Some clones are missing from TCRdb's copy, which holds only in-frame ones; the method was immunoSEQ multiplex PCR. This sample carries some 73,000 clones, 78% of them seen once, and the ten largest clones take 2.5% to 3%. The sequencing sample was made of memory CD4+ T cells from blood. The V gene is TRBV6-4, the J gene TRBJ2-2; TRBD2 is a possible D gene (5 bases). This TCR derives from an adult in good health and CMV-seropositive. CDR3 nucleotides: TGTGCCAGCAGTCCGGAGGTAGGGACCGGGGAGCTGTTTTTT. Translation: CASSPEVGTGELFF.